The sequence of this TCR beta chain was determined in a study of blood T cell repertoires in COVID-19. Unmatched junction bases numbered 2, after V lost 1 base and J lost 4 bases. This CDR3 is 15 amino acids long. CDR1 SGHRS and CDR2 YFSETQ come from the germline V gene. Original methodology: Amplification with reference gene primers provided the estimates of nucleated cell counts. Profiled with immunoSEQ multiplex PCR; TCRdb holds only in-frame clones, not every one. The DNA was the basis for D and trimming; V, J and clone size are from that table. The sample lists approximately 94,000 clones; around 80% were seen once.

The chain combines TRBV5-1 with TRBJ1-4; 9 bases line up with TRBD1. Sample: peripheral blood. The sequence was obtained from a human donor in a cohort sampled during active COVID-19. Written as DNA, the CDR3 is TGCGCCAGCAGCTTGTGGGGACAGGGTAATGAAAAACTGTTTTTT. This gives the protein CASSLWGQGNEKLFF.